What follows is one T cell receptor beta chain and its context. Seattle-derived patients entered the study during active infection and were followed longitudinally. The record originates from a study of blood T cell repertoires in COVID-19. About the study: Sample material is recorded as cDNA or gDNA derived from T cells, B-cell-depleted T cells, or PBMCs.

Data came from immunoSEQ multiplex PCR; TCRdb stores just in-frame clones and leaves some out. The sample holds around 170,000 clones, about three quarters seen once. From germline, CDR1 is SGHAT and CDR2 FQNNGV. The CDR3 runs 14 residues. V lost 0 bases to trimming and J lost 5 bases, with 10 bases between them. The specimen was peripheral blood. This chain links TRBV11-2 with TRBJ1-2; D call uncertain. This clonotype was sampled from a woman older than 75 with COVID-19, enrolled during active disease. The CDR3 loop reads CASSLEYGSYGYTF. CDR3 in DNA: TGTGCCAGCAGCTTAGAGTATGGGAGTTATGGCTACACCTTC.